These 30 T cell receptor beta chains originate from one sample sequenced in a study of shared clonotypes between healthy human individuals. Sequenced by immunoSEQ multiplex PCR; TCRdb stores in-frame clones only, minus some. The sample contains around 2,000,000 clones, about 95% of which appear only once. CD45RO-negative CD8 cells positively selected for CCR7 made up the naive population, which excluded terminally differentiated effector memory CD45RA+ cells. Sample: naive CD8+ T cells sorted from blood. These receptors originate from a young man in good health.

The chain recombines TRBV6-1 with TRBJ1-4; D is unresolved. The germline gives CDR1 MNHNS, CDR2 SASEGT. V dropped 7 bases and J dropped 4 bases, with 22 bases sitting between them. There are 17 residues in the CDR3. CDR3 coding DNA: TGTGCCAGCACTGACCCCTGGGAGGAACAGTATAATGAAAAACTGTTTTTT. Translation: CASTDPWEEQYNEKLFF.

V usage is TRBV4-3 and J usage is TRBJ1-6, with D maybe TRBD1 (5 bases). The CDR3 sequence is 18 residues long. V shed 4 bases and J shed 0 bases, with 16 bases lying between them. CDR1 and CDR2 from the germline V gene are LGHNA and YSLEER. CDR3 bases: TGCGCCAGCAGCCCGGCACGGGTCGGGACCTCCTATAATTCACCCCTCCACTTT. This encodes CASSPARVGTSYNSPLHF.

The J gene is TRBJ2-1, the V gene TRBV5-1; 12 bases map to TRBD2. The CDR3 length is 15 residues. J was trimmed by 8 bases and V by 1 base; bases with no gene match: 4. The germline V gene encodes CDR1 SGHRS and CDR2 YFSETQ. CDR3 bases: TGCGCCAGCAGCTTGAGGACTAGCGGGACGGATGAGCAGTTCTTC. The encoded protein is CASSLRTSGTDEQFF.

The chain has TRBV2 and TRBJ2-3, with 11 bases identical to TRBD2. CDR1 is SNHLY, CDR2 FYNNEI, per germline. J gave up 3 bases and V 6 bases, and 11 bases lay outside the gene matches. The CDR3 consists of 17 residues. This CDR3 reads CASSRPPLAGGTDTQYF. In DNA form, the CDR3 reads TGTGCCAGCAGCCGACCCCCCTTAGCGGGGGGGACAGATACGCAGTATTTT.

The chain employs TRBV5-1 and TRBJ2-4; D is possibly TRBD1 (6 bases). The V and J ends lost 0 bases and 1 base respectively, with 17 bases between them. Germline CDR1 is SGHRS and CDR2 is YFSETQ. This CDR3 has 18 residues. CDR3 protein: CASSLEEVAGVAKNIQYF. CDR3 DNA: TGCGCCAGCAGCTTGGAAGAGGTGGCAGGGGTTGCCAAAAACATTCAGTACTTC.

The chain couples TRBV7-9 to TRBJ2-7; 7 positions agree with TRBD1. The J segment lost 4 bases and the V segment lost 1 base, leaving 7 bases of the junction unmatched. The CDR3 is 15 amino acids. From germline, CDR1 is SEHNR and CDR2 FQNEAQ (reference sequence). The CDR3 DNA reads as TGTGCCAGCAGCTTAGGGGCGCAGGGGGATTACGAGCAGTACTTC. Residues: CASSLGAQGDYEQYF.

This chain uses TRBV7-2 with TRBJ2-1, with D tentatively TRBD2 (7 bases). In germline, CDR1 is SGHTA, CDR2 FQGNSA. Trimming left V 0 bases short and J 0 bases short, with 15 bases between. The CDR3 spans 18 residues. CDR3: CASSLAAGASYSYNEQFF. CDR3 coding DNA: TGTGCCAGCAGCTTAGCGGCGGGGGCGAGTTACTCCTACAATGAGCAGTTCTTC.

As for this clone: This same CDR3 is encoded by further DNA sequences in the sample. J is TRBJ2-7 and V is TRBV5-4; D is ambiguous. V was clipped by 0 bases and J by 3 bases, with 4 bases between them. Per germline, CDR1 SGHNT and CDR2 YYREEE (reference sequence). This CDR3 spans 12 amino acids. As DNA, the CDR3 is TGTGCCAGCAGCTTGGGTCGCTACGAGCAGTACTTC. This sequence encodes CASSLGRYEQYF.

V and J are TRBV7-9 and TRBJ2-1, with 12 positions matching TRBD1. Losses at the gene ends were 8 bases for V and 4 bases for J; bases not matched to a gene: 15. CDR3 size: 18 residues. Germline V lookup: CDR1 SEHNR, CDR2 FQNEAQ (reference sequence). CDR3 residues: CASPGTGGSIGLYNEQFF. The CDR3 nucleotides are TGTGCCAGCCCCGGGACAGGGGGCAGTATTGGCCTTTACAATGAGCAGTTCTTC.

V is TRBV29-1 and J is TRBJ2-7, with 9 bases fitting TRBD2. Germline CDR1 SQVTM, CDR2 ANQGSEA. The CDR3 totals 11 residues. CDR3 residues: CVAGGAYEQYF. CDR3 DNA: TGCGTCGCGGGGGGGGCCTACGAGCAGTACTTC.

The gene calls are TRBV14 and TRBJ1-2; 9 nucleotides line up with TRBD1. There are 14 residues in the CDR3. Germline assignment: CDR1 SGHDN and CDR2 FVKESK. V lost 3 bases to trimming and J lost 7 bases; unmatched junction nucleotides: 6. The CDR3: CASSQYGTGFGYTF. DNA for the CDR3: TGTGCCAGCAGCCAGTACGGGACAGGGTTTGGCTACACCTTC.

This clone was seen just once. The chain links TRBV2 to TRBJ2-3, with 9 nucleotides matching TRBD2. CDR1 is SNHLY, CDR2 FYNNEI, per germline. V gave up 4 bases and J gave up 2 bases; unmatched junction bases: 10. The CDR3 contains 17 residues. The CDR3 here is CASSAPGVAGVTDTQYF. The CDR3 bases are TGTGCCAGCAGTGCTCCCGGGGTAGCGGGGGTCACAGATACGCAGTATTTT.

This clone was seen only once. The chain has TRBV29-1 and TRBJ2-1, with D uncertain. The CDR3 totals 14 residues. Trimming took off 5 bases at V and 5 bases at J, with 16 bases between the two ends. The germline V gene encodes CDR1 SQVTM and CDR2 ANQGSEA. Written as DNA, the CDR3 is TGCAGCGTTAAGCCCCCCCCAACCAACAATGAGCAGTTCTTC. Protein: CSVKPPPTNNEQFF.

The chain employs TRBV6-5 and TRBJ2-7; no reliable D call. CDR3 size: 13 residues. Germline V CDR1 and CDR2: MNHEY, SVGAGI. V lost 2 bases to trimming and J lost 5 bases, with 10 bases between them. The CDR3 loop is CASSYPESDEQYF. CDR3 sequence (DNA): TGTGCCAGCAGTTACCCCGAATCGGACGAGCAGTACTTC.

The chain employs TRBV7-9 and TRBJ2-1, with 7 bases aligning to TRBD2. From germline, CDR1 is SEHNR and CDR2 FQNEAQ (reference sequence). There are 13 residues in the CDR3. The V and J ends lost 4 bases and 7 bases, in that order; junction bases with no gene match: 4. The chain's CDR3 is CASSSSGRNEQFF. The DNA for the CDR3 is TGTGCCAGCAGCTCTAGCGGCCGGAATGAGCAGTTCTTC. The entire variable domain, with the rest obtained from reference TRBV7-9 and TRBJ2-1, is as follows: DTGVSQNPRHKITKRGQNVTFRCDPISEHNRLYWYRQTLGQGPEFLTYFQNEAQLEKSRLLSDRFSAERPKGSFSTLEIQRTEQGDSAMYLCASSSSGRNEQFFGPGTRLTVL.

The count of this clone is one. The chain recombines TRBV4-3 with TRBJ2-7; 12 nucleotides agree with TRBD2. This CDR3 region has 17 residues. Germline lookup yields CDR1 LGHNA and CDR2 YSLEER. Trimming removed 0 bases from V and 3 bases from J; junction bases left unmatched: 6. The CDR3 reads CASSQDTELAGGYEQYF. The CDR3 DNA reads TGCGCCAGCAGCCAAGACACCGAACTAGCGGGAGGCTACGAGCAGTACTTC.

A note on this clone: Other DNA sequences from this sample encode an identical CDR3 as well. This chain uses TRBV15 with TRBJ2-7, with D tentatively TRBD2 (6 bases). The length of the CDR3 is 13 residues. The germline gives CDR1 LNHNV, CDR2 YYDKDF (reference sequence). The ends were cut back, 3 bases at V and 3 bases at J, with 9 bases in the middle. For the CDR3, the DNA is TGTGCCACCAGCAGGGGGACTGACTACGAGCAGTACTTC. It translates to CATSRGTDYEQYF. Full variable domain (missing parts from reference TRBV15 and TRBJ2-7): DAMVIQNPRYQVTQFGKPVTLSCSQTLNHNVMYWYQQKSSQAPKLLFHYYDKDFNNEADTPDNFQSRRPNTSFCFLDIRSPGLGDTAMYLCATSRGTDYEQYFGPGTRLTVT.

V gene TRBV7-2 combines with J gene TRBJ1-5, with 8 bases that match TRBD1. The CDR3 contains 15 residues. Germline V gene sequence: CDR1 SGHTA, CDR2 FQGNSA. The ends lost 5 bases at V and 0 bases at J; junction bases unmatched: 3. The CDR3 nucleotides are TGTGCCAGCAGCCAGACAGGGGATAGCAATCAGCCCCAGCATTTT. Its translation is CASSQTGDSNQPQHF.

This chain joins TRBV11-2 and TRBJ1-4, with D possibly being TRBD1 (6 bases). The CDR3 has 15 residues. Germline CDR1 and CDR2: SGHAT and FQNNGV. Trimming pared 4 bases from V and 8 bases from J, leaving 17 bases between. The CDR3 DNA follows: TGTGCCAGCAGCTCCCGGGACATCGATGAGGAAAAACTGTTTTTT. Amino acid sequence: CASSSRDIDEEKLFF.

This sequence joins TRBV30 and TRBJ1-1, with unresolved D. The CDR3 covers 15 residues. The germline V and J ends were trimmed by 0 bases and 1 base, with 12 bases remaining between them. Germline V CDR1 and CDR2: GTSNPN, SVGIG (reference sequence). CDR3 amino acids: CAWSVGVGSNTEAFF. The DNA for the CDR3 is TGTGCCTGGAGTGTAGGAGTGGGGTCGAACACTGAAGCTTTCTTT.

The chain links TRBV4-1 to TRBJ2-1; the match to TRBD1 covers 7 bases. The CDR3 covers 16 residues. The germline V gene has CDR1 MGHRA and CDR2 YSYEKL. Germline trimming cut 2 bases from V and 1 base from J; bases unmatched to any gene: 5. The CDR3, as DNA: TGCGCCAGCAGCCAAAACGACAGGGTTTCCTACAATGAGCAGTTCTTC. Translated, it gives CASSQNDRVSYNEQFF.

Concerning this clone itself: Different DNA sequences within this sample yield the same CDR3. The chain links TRBV7-9 to TRBJ2-1; 7 nucleotides align to TRBD2. The germline gives CDR1 SEHNR, CDR2 FQNEAQ (reference sequence). CDR3 length: 15 amino acids. The V gene end was trimmed by 3 bases and the J gene end by 2 bases; junction bases not matched to a gene: 4. In nucleotides, the CDR3 is TGTGCCAGCAGCTTGGGGCTAGCGGCCTACAATGAGCAGTTCTTC. Its protein is CASSLGLAAYNEQFF. Full variable domain (rest looked up from reference TRBV7-9 and TRBJ2-1): DTGVSQNPRHKITKRGQNVTFRCDPISEHNRLYWYRQTLGQGPEFLTYFQNEAQLEKSRLLSDRFSAERPKGSFSTLEIQRTEQGDSAMYLCASSLGLAAYNEQFFGPGTRLTVL.

The rearrangement links TRBV29-1 to TRBJ1-1; no definite D call. The CDR3 spans 11 residues. CDR1 SQVTM and CDR2 ANQGSEA come from the germline V gene. The ends were cut back, 5 bases at V and 8 bases at J, with 12 bases in the middle. The DNA of the CDR3 is TGCAGCGTTTGGCAGGTGGGGGAAGCTTTCTTT. Translation: CSVWQVGEAFF.

Remarks on this clone: Other nucleotide sequences from this sample produce the same CDR3. The CDR3 spells CASSELGSSYEQYF. Written as DNA, the CDR3 is TGTGCCAGCAGTGAATTGGGCAGCTCCTACGAGCAGTACTTC. V and J are TRBV25-1 and TRBJ2-7, with no clear D. The CDR3 contains 14 residues. Trimming stripped 1 base from V and 0 bases from J, with 7 bases between. In germline, CDR1 is MGHDK, CDR2 SYGVNS.

V gene TRBV27 combines with J gene TRBJ2-2; D call uncertain. V was trimmed by 7 bases and J by 1 base, leaving 10 bases between them. This CDR3 contains 14 residues. The germline CDR1 and CDR2 sequences are MNHEY and SMNVEV (reference sequence). DNA of the CDR3: TGTGCCAGCACTCCCCCAGAGAACACCGGGGAGCTGTTTTTT. It specifies CASTPPENTGELFF.

The chain uses TRBV28 and TRBJ2-7, with TRBD2 identical over 8 bases. This CDR3 contains 14 residues. V lost 2 bases, J lost 5 bases, and 5 bases stayed unmatched. Per germline, CDR1 MDHEN and CDR2 SYDVKM. As DNA, the CDR3 is TGTGCCAGCAGTTTAAGGGGGACTAGAGACGAGCAGTACTTC. This encodes CASSLRGTRDEQYF.

The V and J genes are TRBV14 and TRBJ2-7; possibly TRBD1 or TRBD2 for D (6 bases each). Germline V lookup: CDR1 SGHDN, CDR2 FVKESK. The CDR3 totals 15 residues. V lost 3 bases, J lost 2 bases, and 14 bases lay in between. The DNA of the CDR3 is TGTGCCAGCAGCCAGGGCCCAAGGGGGGCCTACGAGCAGTACTTC. This translates into CASSQGPRGAYEQYF. The whole variable domain, filled in from reference TRBV14 and TRBJ2-7, reads EAGVTQFPSHSVIEKGQTVTLRCDPISGHDNLYWYRRVMGKEIKFLLHFVKESKQDESGMPNNRFLAERTGGTYSTLKVQPAELEDSGVYFCASSQGPRGAYEQYFGPGTRLTVT.

The gene calls are TRBV19 and TRBJ1-5; TRBD1 might be the D (6 bases). Trimming removed 6 bases from V and 3 bases from J, with 15 bases in between. Germline V lookup: CDR1 LNHDA, CDR2 SQIVND (reference sequence). The CDR3 contains 15 residues. CDR3 nucleotides: TGTGCCAGTAGCACCTGGGACACCTACAATCAGCCCCAGCATTTT. It yields the protein CASSTWDTYNQPQHF.

About this clone: The sample contains more than one DNA sequence encoding this CDR3. The chain joins TRBV5-1 to TRBJ2-1, with 12 nucleotides matching TRBD2. The CDR3 has 15 amino acids. Germline V gene data show CDR1 as SGHRS and CDR2 as YFSETQ. V was pared by 0 bases and J by 7 bases, with 2 bases of the junction left unmatched. CDR3 in DNA: TGCGCCAGCAGCTTGGGACTAGCGGGGGATAATGAGCAGTTCTTC. It codes for CASSLGLAGDNEQFF.

The chain uses TRBV6-6 and TRBJ2-1; possible D gene TRBD2, 6 bases. Germline V gene lookup returns CDR1 MNHNY and CDR2 SVGAGI (reference sequence). Trimming took 6 bases from V and 6 from J, leaving 18 bases between them. The CDR3 is 15 amino acids. The CDR3 spells CASSVPSVAFNEQFF. The CDR3 DNA reads as TGTGCCAGCAGCGTTCCTAGCGTAGCTTTCAATGAGCAGTTCTTC.